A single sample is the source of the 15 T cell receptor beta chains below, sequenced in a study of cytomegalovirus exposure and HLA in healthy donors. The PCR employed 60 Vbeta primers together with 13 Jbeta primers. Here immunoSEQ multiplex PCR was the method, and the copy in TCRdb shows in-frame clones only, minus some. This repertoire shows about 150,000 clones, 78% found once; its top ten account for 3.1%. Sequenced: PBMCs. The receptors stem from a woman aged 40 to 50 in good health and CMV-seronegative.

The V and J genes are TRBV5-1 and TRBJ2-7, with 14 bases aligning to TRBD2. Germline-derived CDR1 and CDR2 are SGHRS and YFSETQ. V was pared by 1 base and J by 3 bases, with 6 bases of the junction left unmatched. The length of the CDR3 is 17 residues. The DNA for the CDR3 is TGCGCCAGCAGCTTGCTTGGGACTAGCGGGGGAGGCTACGAGCAGTACTTC. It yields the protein CASSLLGTSGGGYEQYF. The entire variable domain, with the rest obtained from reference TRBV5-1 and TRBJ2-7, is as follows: KAGVTQTPRYLIKTRGQQVTLSCSPISGHRSVSWYQQTPGQGLQFLFEYFSETQRNKGNFPGRFSGRQFSNSRSEMNVSTLELGDSALYLCASSLLGTSGGGYEQYFGPGTRLTVT.

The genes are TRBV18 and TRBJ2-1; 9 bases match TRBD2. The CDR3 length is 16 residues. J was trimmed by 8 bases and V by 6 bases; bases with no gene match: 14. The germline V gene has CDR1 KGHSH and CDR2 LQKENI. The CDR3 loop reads CASSPTTSGRGDEQFF. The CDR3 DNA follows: TGTGCCAGCTCCCCCACGACTAGCGGAAGGGGGGATGAGCAGTTCTTC. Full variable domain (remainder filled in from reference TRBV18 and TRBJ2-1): NAGVMQNPRHLVRRRGQEARLRCSPMKGHSHVYWYRQLPEEGLKFMVYLQKENIIDESGMPKERFSAEFPKEGPSILRIQQVVRGDSAAYFCASSPTTSGRGDEQFFGPGTRLTVL.

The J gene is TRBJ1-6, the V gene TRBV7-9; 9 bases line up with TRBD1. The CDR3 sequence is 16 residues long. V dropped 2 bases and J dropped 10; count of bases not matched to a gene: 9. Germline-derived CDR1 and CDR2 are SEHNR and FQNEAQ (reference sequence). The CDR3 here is CASSLWGQGGSSPLHF. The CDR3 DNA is TGTGCCAGCAGCTTATGGGGACAGGGTGGGTCATCACCCCTCCACTTT. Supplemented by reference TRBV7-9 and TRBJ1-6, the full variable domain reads DTGVSQNPRHKITKRGQNVTFRCDPISEHNRLYWYRQTLGQGPEFLTYFQNEAQLEKSRLLSDRFSAERPKGSFSTLEIQRTEQGDSAMYLCASSLWGQGGSSPLHFGNGTRLTVT.

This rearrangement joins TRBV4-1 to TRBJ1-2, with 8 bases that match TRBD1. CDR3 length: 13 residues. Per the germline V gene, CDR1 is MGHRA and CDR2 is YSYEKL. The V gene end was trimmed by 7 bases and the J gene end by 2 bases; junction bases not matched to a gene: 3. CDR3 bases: TGCGCCAGCAAAAGGACAGGGAACTATGGCTACACCTTC. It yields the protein CASKRTGNYGYTF.

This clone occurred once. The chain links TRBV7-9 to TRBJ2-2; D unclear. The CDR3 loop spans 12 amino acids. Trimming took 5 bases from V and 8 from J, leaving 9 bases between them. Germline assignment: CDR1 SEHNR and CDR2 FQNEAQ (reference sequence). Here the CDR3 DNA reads TGTGCCAGCAGCCGCGACGGGGGGGAGCTGTTTTTT. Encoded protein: CASSRDGGELFF.

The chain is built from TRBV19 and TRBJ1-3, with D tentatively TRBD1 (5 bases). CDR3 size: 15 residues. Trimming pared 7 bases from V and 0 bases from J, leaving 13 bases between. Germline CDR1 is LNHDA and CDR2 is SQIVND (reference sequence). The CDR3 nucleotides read TGTGCCAGTACCCCGGGACTCTCCTCTGGAAACACCATATATTTT. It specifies CASTPGLSSGNTIYF.

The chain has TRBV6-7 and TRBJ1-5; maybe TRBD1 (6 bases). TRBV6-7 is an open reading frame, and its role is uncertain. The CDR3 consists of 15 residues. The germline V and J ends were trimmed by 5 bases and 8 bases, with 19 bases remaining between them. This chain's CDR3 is CASSVWTVGQEPQHF. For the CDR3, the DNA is TGTGCCAGCAGTGTTTGGACAGTCGGTCAGGAGCCCCAGCATTTT.

The CDR3 sequence is CASSASTGGYGYTF. The CDR3 DNA is TGTGCCAGCAGCGCGTCGACAGGGGGATATGGCTACACCTTC. V gene TRBV9 combines with J gene TRBJ1-2; 9 positions match TRBD1. This CDR3 comprises 14 residues. Germline V gene lookup returns CDR1 SGDLS and CDR2 YYNGEE. V lost 3 bases and J lost 5; bases outside the gene matches: 5.

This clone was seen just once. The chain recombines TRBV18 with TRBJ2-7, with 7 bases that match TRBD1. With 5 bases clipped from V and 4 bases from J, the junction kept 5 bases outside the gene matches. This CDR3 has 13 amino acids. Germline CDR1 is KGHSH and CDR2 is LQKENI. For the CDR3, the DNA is TGTGCCAGCTCAGGGACAGAACCGTACGAGCAGTACTTC. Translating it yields CASSGTEPYEQYF.

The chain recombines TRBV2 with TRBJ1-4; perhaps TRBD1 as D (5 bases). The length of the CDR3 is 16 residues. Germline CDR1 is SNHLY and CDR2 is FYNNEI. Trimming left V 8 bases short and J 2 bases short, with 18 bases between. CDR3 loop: CASRRGGGHTNEKLFF. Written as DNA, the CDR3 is TGTGCCAGCCGACGTGGGGGAGGTCACACTAATGAAAAACTGTTTTTT.

The CDR3 sequence: CASSQNRGPNEKLFF. The CDR3 coding sequence is TGTGCCAGCAGCCAAAACAGGGGCCCTAATGAAAAACTGTTTTTT. J is TRBJ1-4 and V is TRBV7-8; 7 bases are shared with TRBD1. The CDR3 is made up of 15 amino acids. Germline CDR1 SGHVS, CDR2 FQNEAQ. Trimming at V came to 5 bases and at J to 3 bases, leaving 6 bases not matched to a gene.

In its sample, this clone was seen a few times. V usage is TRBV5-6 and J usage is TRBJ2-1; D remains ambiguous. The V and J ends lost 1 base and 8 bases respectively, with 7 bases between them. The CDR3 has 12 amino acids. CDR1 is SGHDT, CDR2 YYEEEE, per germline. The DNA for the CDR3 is TGTGCCAGCAGCTTGAACCGGTATGAGCAGTTCTTC. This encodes CASSLNRYEQFF. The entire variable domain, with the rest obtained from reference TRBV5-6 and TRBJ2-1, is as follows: DAGVTQSPTHLIKTRGQQVTLRCSPKSGHDTVSWYQQALGQGPQFIFQYYEEEERQRGNFPDRFSGHQFPNYSSELNVNALLLGDSALYLCASSLNRYEQFFGPGTRLTVL.

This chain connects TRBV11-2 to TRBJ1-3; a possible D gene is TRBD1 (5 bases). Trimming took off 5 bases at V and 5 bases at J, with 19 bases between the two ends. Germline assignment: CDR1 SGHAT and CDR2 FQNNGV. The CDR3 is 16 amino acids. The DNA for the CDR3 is TGTGCCAGCAGCCTGTTCGCCGGAACAGGAAGAAACACCATATATTTT. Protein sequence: CASSLFAGTGRNTIYF.

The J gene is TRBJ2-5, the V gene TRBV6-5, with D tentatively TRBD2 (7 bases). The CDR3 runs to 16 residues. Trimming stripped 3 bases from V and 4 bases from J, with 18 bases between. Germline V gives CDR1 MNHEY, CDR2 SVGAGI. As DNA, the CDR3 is TGTGCCAGCAGTTATGACGGGGGGCCTAGACTAGAGACCCAGTACTTC. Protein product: CASSYDGGPRLETQYF.

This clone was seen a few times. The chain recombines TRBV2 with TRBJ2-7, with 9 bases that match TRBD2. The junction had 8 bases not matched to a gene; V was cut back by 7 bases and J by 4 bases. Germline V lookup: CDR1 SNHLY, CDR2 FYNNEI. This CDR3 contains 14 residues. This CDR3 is CASTSAGGPYEQYF. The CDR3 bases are TGTGCCAGCACCTCGGCGGGGGGGCCGTACGAGCAGTACTTC.